Listed below are T cell receptor beta chains from one sample, sequenced in a study of blood T cell repertoires in COVID-19. Some clones are missing from TCRdb's copy, which holds only in-frame ones; the method was immunoSEQ multiplex PCR. In the table there are about 200,000 clones, about four fifths of which are singletons. Specimen: peripheral blood. These receptors all come from a woman at least 80 years old with acute or convalescent COVID-19. The CDR3 runs from the conserved cysteine through the conserved F or W. D genes are given only for firm matches. Size is omitted from some rows. Given values are once, few, many or a class for expanded clones.

TRBV5-6	TRBD1	TRBJ1-4	NA	CASNVRGQGNEKLFF
TRBV7-9	NA	TRBJ2-1	NA	CASSLGANEQFF
TRBV14	TRBD2	TRBJ2-1	NA	CASSQVSGGRNEQFF
TRBV19	NA	TRBJ1-5	few	CASSIGGGVNQPQHF
TRBV6-6	TRBD1	TRBJ2-5	NA	CASSYGTVQETQYF
TRBV5-4	NA	TRBJ1-2	NA	CASSLESFGQDSYGYTF
TRBV29-1	NA	TRBJ2-3	NA	CSVVRVTDTQYF
TRBV7-3	NA	TRBJ2-5	once	CASSLGGPPETQYF
TRBV27	NA	TRBJ2-7	NA	CASRRDRDSFYEQYF
TRBV7-9	NA	TRBJ1-4	once	CASSLPGATNEKLFF
TRBV7-8	NA	TRBJ2-3	NA	CASSLGQVGDTQYF
TRBV7-6	TRBD1	TRBJ1-2	NA	CASSLATGGRNGYTF
TRBV7-2	TRBD2	TRBJ2-7	NA	CASSLVTSGWDEQYF
TRBV6-2/TRBV6-3	TRBD2	TRBJ2-7	NA	CASSYQLAGVEQYF
TRBV6-6	NA	TRBJ2-5	NA	CASSGTGPQETQYF
TRBV9	TRBD2	TRBJ2-2	many	CASGGTSGGANTGELFF